This T cell receptor beta chain was documented in a study of metastatic and nonmetastatic thyroid tumors. Looking at the study overall: The comparison covered peripheral blood and tumor or nodule tissue in malignant and benign thyroid patients.

Before thyroid surgery, none of the patients had received any treatment. There are many counts of this clone. Antigen specificity is unknown. Study-level findings and limits: Malignant thyroid tumors reportedly exceeded benign nodules significantly in TCR beta diversity, with the difference appearing in blood and tumor.

In the authors' methods: CDR3 differences across clinicopathological groups were used to build a distant-metastasis classifier for papillary thyroid cancer. TCRdb re-clonotyped the PCR reads via MiXCR. For this entry, the V and J calls and clone size follow TCRdb and not the study's own pipeline. The table has some 52,000 clones, over 15% seen once. This CDR3 comprises 14 residues. From germline, CDR1 is SGHTA and CDR2 FQGTGA. Trimming removed 1 base at V and 5 bases at J, with 11 bases between. The chain carries TRBV7-3 and TRBJ1-1; D gene uncertain. The receptor's source is a female donor with papillary thyroid cancer or a benign thyroid nodule (not recorded which). Some clones in this sample may be carry-over from other donors' samples. Sequencing was carried out using blood. CDR3 loop: CASSLMGVGTEAFF. CDR3 DNA: TGTGCCAGCAGCTTAATGGGCGTAGGAACTGAAGCTTTCTTT.